What follows is one T cell receptor (beta chain) and its context. The data belong to a study of blood T cell repertoires in COVID-19. Study information: Acute and convalescent COVID-19 samples came from the United States, Italy and Spain. T cells, B-cell-depleted T cells, or PBMCs provided the cDNA or gDNA that served as material.

Germline CDR1 KGHDR, CDR2 SFDVKD. CDR3 length: 13 amino acids. The ends were cut back, 4 bases at V and 6 bases at J, with 12 bases in the middle. Authors' processing steps: The assay estimated nucleated cells by amplifying reference gene primers. The protocol was immunoSEQ multiplex PCR, while the TCRdb copy is restricted to in-frame clones and leaves out a portion. The D gene and trimming were derived from the DNA, and the V and J assignments and clone size from that table. The sample yields some 140,000 clones, about 78% seen once. This clonotype was obtained from a man between 60 and 70 years old who had recovered from COVID-19. Sequenced sample: peripheral blood. This chain joins TRBV24-1 and TRBJ2-7; maybe TRBD1 (6 bases). The CDR3 sequence is CATSDPGTSEQYF. CDR3 nucleotide sequence: TGTGCCACCAGTGACCCCGGGACAAGCGAGCAGTACTTC.